This T cell receptor (beta chain) was identified during a study of shared clonotypes between healthy human individuals. As for the study in general: Every donor yielded three CD4 naive, three CD4 memory, two CD8 naive and one CD8 memory plate. Regarding the study as a whole: Although depth was large, rarefaction showed that sequencing of the sorted subsets was incomplete.

Naive CD8 cells, CD45RO-negative and positively selected for CCR7, excluded terminally differentiated effector memory CD45RA+ cells. To note about this clone: Its antigen is unidentified.

Data came from immunoSEQ multiplex PCR; TCRdb stores just in-frame clones and leaves some out. The data show around 2.1 million clones, more than 85% seen once. The germline gives CDR1 SEHNR, CDR2 FQNEAQ (reference sequence). J gave up 4 bases and V 5 bases, and 9 bases lay outside the gene matches. CDR3 length: 15 amino acids. The chain is built from TRBV7-9 and TRBJ2-3; 7 positions agree with TRBD1. The receptor's source is a man between 18 and 35 years old in good health. Some clones in this sample may be carry-over from other donors' samples. Sequenced: naive CD8+ T cells from PBMCs. The CDR3 DNA reads TGTGCCAGCAGCCCTCGGGACAGTCTGGCAGATACGCAGTATTTT. This sequence encodes CASSPRDSLADTQYF.